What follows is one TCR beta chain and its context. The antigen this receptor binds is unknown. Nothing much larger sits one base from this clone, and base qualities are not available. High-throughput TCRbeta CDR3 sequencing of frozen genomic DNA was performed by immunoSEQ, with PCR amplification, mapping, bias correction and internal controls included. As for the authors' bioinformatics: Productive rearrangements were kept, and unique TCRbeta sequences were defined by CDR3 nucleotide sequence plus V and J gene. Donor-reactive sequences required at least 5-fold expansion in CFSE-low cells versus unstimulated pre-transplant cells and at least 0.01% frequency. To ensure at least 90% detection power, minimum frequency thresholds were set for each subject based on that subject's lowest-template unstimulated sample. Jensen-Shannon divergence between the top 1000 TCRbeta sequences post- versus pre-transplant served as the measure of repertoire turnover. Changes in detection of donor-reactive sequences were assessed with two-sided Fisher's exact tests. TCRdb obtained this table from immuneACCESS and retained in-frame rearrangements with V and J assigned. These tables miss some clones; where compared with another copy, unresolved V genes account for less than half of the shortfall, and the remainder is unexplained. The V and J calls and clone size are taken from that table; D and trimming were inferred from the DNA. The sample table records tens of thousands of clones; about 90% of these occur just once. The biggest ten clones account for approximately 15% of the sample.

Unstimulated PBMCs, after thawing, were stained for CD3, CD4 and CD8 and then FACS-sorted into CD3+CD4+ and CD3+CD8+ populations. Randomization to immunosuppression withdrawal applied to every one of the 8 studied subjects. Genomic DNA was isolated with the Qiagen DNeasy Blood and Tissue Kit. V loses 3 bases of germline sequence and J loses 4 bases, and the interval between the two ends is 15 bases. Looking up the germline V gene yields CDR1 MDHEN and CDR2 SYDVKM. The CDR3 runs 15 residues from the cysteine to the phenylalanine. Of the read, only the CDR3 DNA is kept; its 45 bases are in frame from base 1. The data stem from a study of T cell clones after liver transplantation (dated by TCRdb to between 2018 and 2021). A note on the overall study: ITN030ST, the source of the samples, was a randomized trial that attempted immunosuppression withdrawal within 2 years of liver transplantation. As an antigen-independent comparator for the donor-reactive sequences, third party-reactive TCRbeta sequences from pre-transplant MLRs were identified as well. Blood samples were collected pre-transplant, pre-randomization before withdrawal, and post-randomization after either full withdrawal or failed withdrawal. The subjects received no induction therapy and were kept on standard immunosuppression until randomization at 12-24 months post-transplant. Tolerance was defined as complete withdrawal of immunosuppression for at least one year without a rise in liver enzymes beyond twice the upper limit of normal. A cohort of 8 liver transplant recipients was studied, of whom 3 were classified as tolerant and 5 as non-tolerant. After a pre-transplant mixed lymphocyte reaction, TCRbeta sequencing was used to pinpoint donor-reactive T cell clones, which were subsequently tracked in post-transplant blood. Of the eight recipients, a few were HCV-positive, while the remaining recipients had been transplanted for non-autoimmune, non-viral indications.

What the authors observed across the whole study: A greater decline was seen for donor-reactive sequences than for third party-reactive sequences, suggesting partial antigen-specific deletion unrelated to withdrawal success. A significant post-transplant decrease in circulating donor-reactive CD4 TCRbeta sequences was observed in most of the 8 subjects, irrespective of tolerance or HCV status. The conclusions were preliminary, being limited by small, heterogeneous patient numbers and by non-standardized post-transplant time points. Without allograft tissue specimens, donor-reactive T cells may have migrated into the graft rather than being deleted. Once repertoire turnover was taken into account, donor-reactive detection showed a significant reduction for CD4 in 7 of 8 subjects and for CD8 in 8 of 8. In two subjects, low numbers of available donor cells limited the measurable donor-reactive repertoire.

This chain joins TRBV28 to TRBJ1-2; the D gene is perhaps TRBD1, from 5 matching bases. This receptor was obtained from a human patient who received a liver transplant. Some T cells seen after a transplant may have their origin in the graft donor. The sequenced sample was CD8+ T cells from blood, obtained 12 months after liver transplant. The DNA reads TGTGCCAGCAGTTTTAGGGGATGGGGAGCCTATGGCTACACCTTC. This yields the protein CASSFRGWGAYGYTF.